This TCR beta chain was obtained from a study of metastatic and nonmetastatic thyroid tumors. Study-wide background: It was across blood and tumor or nodule tissue from malignant and benign thyroid patients that repertoires were compared.

Regarding this clone: Antigen specificity is unknown.

The V gene end was trimmed by 8 bases and the J gene end by 1 base; junction bases not matched to a gene: 6. This CDR3 has 15 residues. Before thyroid surgery, none of the patients had received any treatment. Per the original data handling: Across clinicopathological groups, CDR3 differences served as the basis for building a distant-metastasis classifier for papillary thyroid cancer. TCRdb re-called clones from the PCR reads using MiXCR. Here the V and J calls rest on TCRdb's processing, not on the authors' analysis. The sample has around 20,000 clones; less than 25% are singletons. Whole-study findings and limits: Significantly greater TCR beta diversity was reportedly found in malignant thyroid tumors than in benign nodules (in blood and tumor).

The sample comprised tumor tissue. This sequence originates from a female donor with papillary thyroid cancer or a benign thyroid nodule (not recorded which). Some clones in this sample may be carry-over from other donors' samples. The chain couples TRBV12-3 or TRBV12-4 to TRBJ2-2; TRBD1 matches 8 bases. The CDR3, as DNA: TGTGCCAGCCAGCCCGGGACAGGGAACACCGGGGAGCTGTTTTTT. Translating gives CASQPGTGNTGELFF.